These 27 T cell receptor beta chains share one sample of origin, sequenced in a study of blood T cells in healthy people across ages. Using a J-beta primer mix together with a sample-barcoded 5' primer, a second PCR was run for roughly 7 to 12 cycles. TCRdb re-called the 5' RACE reads through MiXCR, storing one row per CDR3 protein. The repertoire includes 980,000 or so distinct CDR3 sequences, 45% to 50% of them detected once, and around 15% sits in the top ten. Sequencing used blood. All receptors derive from a man aged 30 to 39 in good health.

The chain has TRBV7-2 and TRBJ2-7; possibly TRBD1 for D (6 bases). The CDR3 has 15 amino acids. V was clipped by 1 base and J by 3 bases, with 13 bases between them. CDR1 is SGHTA and CDR2 is FQGNSA in the germline V gene. In DNA form, the CDR3 reads TGTGCCAGCAGCTTAGTTGCGAGAGGGGGCTACGAGCAGTACTTC. Its protein is CASSLVARGGYEQYF.

This clonotype was recorded a few times. The V call is TRBV20-1, the J call TRBJ2-3; 9 positions agree with TRBD1. V lost 1 base, J lost 4 bases, and 6 bases stayed unmatched. There are 15 residues in the CDR3. CDR1 is DFQATT, CDR2 SNEGSKA, per germline (reference sequence). In DNA, the CDR3 is TGCAGTGCTAGAGGAGGACAGGGGCTGGCAGATACGCAGTATTTT. It specifies CSARGGQGLADTQYF.

This clonotype has a handful of counts. This chain connects TRBV20-1 to TRBJ2-7; a weak D match, TRBD2 (5 bases). Germline CDR1 and CDR2: DFQATT and SNEGSKA (reference sequence). This CDR3 is built from 14 residues. Trimming cost V 3 bases and J 0 bases, with 12 bases left between them. The DNA of the CDR3 is TGCAGTGCTAGCCTAGCTTCTGCCTCCTACGAGCAGTACTTC. Amino acid sequence: CSASLASASYEQYF.

This clonotype was recorded at least ten times. J is TRBJ2-7 and V is TRBV20-1; TRBD1 matches 8 bases. V dropped 0 bases and J dropped 7; count of bases not matched to a gene: 8. The CDR3 sequence is 14 residues long. Germline assignment: CDR1 DFQATT and CDR2 SNEGSKA (reference sequence). The CDR3 sequence is CSARDGQGAKEQYF. The DNA for the CDR3 is TGCAGTGCTAGAGATGGGCAGGGGGCAAAGGAGCAGTACTTC.

The rearrangement links TRBV27 to TRBJ1-6; D is uncertain. The CDR3 loop spans 14 amino acids. V was trimmed by 5 bases and J by 6 bases, leaving 11 bases between them. Per the germline V gene, CDR1 is MNHEY and CDR2 is SMNVEV (reference sequence). In nucleotides, the CDR3 is TGTGCCAGCAGTGTAGGTCAGATTAATTCACCCCTCCACTTT. Amino acid sequence: CASSVGQINSPLHF.

This clonotype was counted only a few times. The chain joins TRBV29-1 to TRBJ1-4; 7 nucleotides match TRBD1. The CDR3 consists of 13 residues. The V and J ends lost 5 bases and 5 bases, in that order; junction bases with no gene match: 5. In germline, CDR1 is SQVTM, CDR2 ANQGSEA. This CDR3 reads CSVSGTANEKLFF. CDR3 DNA: TGCAGCGTTTCCGGGACAGCGAATGAAAAACTGTTTTTT.

The gene calls are TRBV27 and TRBJ1-1, with TRBD1 as a possible D gene (5 bases). Trimming removed 5 bases from V and 2 bases from J, with 15 bases in between. Germline CDR1 reads MNHEY; CDR2 reads SMNVEV (reference sequence). This CDR3 has 15 amino acids. The CDR3 nucleotides are TGTGCCAGCAGTCATAACAGGAGAACCAACACTGAAGCTTTCTTT. Its translation is CASSHNRRTNTEAFF.

The chain joins TRBV14 to TRBJ2-7; the D gene is possibly TRBD1 (5 bases). V shed 4 bases and J shed 1 base, with 14 bases lying between them. From germline, CDR1 is SGHDN and CDR2 FVKESK. This CDR3 contains 15 residues. CDR3 in amino acids: CASSPNSDISYEQYF. The CDR3 nucleotides are TGTGCCAGCAGCCCTAATTCGGACATTTCCTACGAGCAGTACTTC. Based on the CDR3 plus reference TRBV14 and TRBJ2-7, the full variable domain is EAGVTQFPSHSVIEKGQTVTLRCDPISGHDNLYWYRRVMGKEIKFLLHFVKESKQDESGMPNNRFLAERTGGTYSTLKVQPAELEDSGVYFCASSPNSDISYEQYFGPGTRLTVT.

This rearrangement joins TRBV27 to TRBJ1-5; TRBD1 might be the D (5 bases). Germline values: CDR1 MNHEY, CDR2 SMNVEV (reference sequence). Trimming removed 6 bases at V and 2 bases at J, with 17 bases between. The CDR3 runs to 16 residues. The CDR3 bases are TGTGCCAGCAGGCTCATCCGGGACGGAGGCAATCAGCCCCAGCATTTT. Its protein is CASRLIRDGGNQPQHF.

This clonotype has more than one count but fewer than ten. The chain employs TRBV5-1 and TRBJ2-7, with D maybe TRBD2 (5 bases). Trimming stripped 0 bases from V and 2 bases from J, with 9 bases between. The CDR3 contains 14 residues. Germline CDR1 is SGHRS and CDR2 is YFSETQ. As DNA, the CDR3 is TGCGCCAGCAGCTTGGACGGGGAAACCTACGAGCAGTACTTC. Residues: CASSLDGETYEQYF.

The V call is TRBV12-3 or TRBV12-4, the J call TRBJ2-4; 7 nucleotides line up with TRBD1. The J call could be wrong; TRBJ2-7 is a better fit for the DNA end. This CDR3 is built from 14 residues. CDR3 protein: CASRGLQGTYEQYF. As DNA, the CDR3 is TGTGCCAGCAGAGGCTTACAGGGGACCTACGAGCAGTACTTC.

The table lists this clonotype with a few counts. Being one base from a much bigger clone, this may be a read error. The rearrangement links TRBV4-1 to TRBJ2-3; 8 bases agree with TRBD1. The V gene's germline CDR1 is MGHRA and CDR2 YSYEKL. This CDR3 has 15 amino acids. DNA for the CDR3: TGCACCAGCAGCCCAGGACAGGGAAGGATAGATACGCAGTATTTT. Translation gives CTSSPGQGRIDTQYF.

The rearrangement joins TRBV7-9 to TRBJ1-2; D gene unclear. The CDR3 has 15 amino acids. CDR1 is SEHNR and CDR2 is FQNEAQ in the germline V gene (reference sequence). V lost 3 bases, J lost 5 bases, and 16 bases lay in between. The CDR3 DNA follows: TGTGCCAGCAGCTTGACTTCACTGGGCCCTTATGGCTACACCTTC. It translates to CASSLTSLGPYGYTF.

The chain couples TRBV29-1 to TRBJ1-2; D is unclear. Germline V lookup: CDR1 SQVTM, CDR2 ANQGSEA. The CDR3 consists of 16 residues. The V end lost 7 bases, the J end lost 8 bases, and 29 bases lay between the germline ends. CDR3 sequence reads: CSAPGPGLMGIAGYTF. In DNA form, the CDR3 reads TGCAGCGCACCTGGTCCCGGGTTAATGGGCATCGCAGGCTACACCTTC.

CDR3 amino acids: CASSLDRPLRDEQYF. The CDR3 nucleotides read TGTGCCAGCAGCTTGGATCGACCGCTCAGAGACGAGCAGTACTTC. The chain carries TRBV5-5 and TRBJ2-4; D remains ambiguous. The J call is doubtful: the DNA matches TRBJ2-7 better. The CDR3 totals 15 residues. The germline gives CDR1 SGHKS, CDR2 YYEKEE (reference sequence).

This clonotype appeared a few times. J is TRBJ1-2 and V is TRBV29-1; tentative D call: TRBD1 (6 bases). Trimming pared 5 bases from V and 4 bases from J, leaving 17 bases between. Germline assignment: CDR1 SQVTM and CDR2 ANQGSEA. The CDR3 totals 14 residues. Written as DNA, the CDR3 is TGCAGCGTTCAGGACAGCAAATGGGGCTATGGCTACACCTTC. Its protein is CSVQDSKWGYGYTF.

This clonotype came up many times. The chain combines TRBV25-1 with TRBJ2-7; 7 bases fit TRBD1. CDR1 MGHDK and CDR2 SYGVNS come from the germline V gene. The V segment lost 6 bases and the J segment 1 base; nucleotides outside the gene matches: 3. The length of the CDR3 is 13 residues. CDR3 DNA: TGTGCCAGCAGGGGGACAGATTCCTACGAGCAGTACTTC. As protein: CASRGTDSYEQYF.

The chain combines TRBV4-1 with TRBJ2-7, with D perhaps matching TRBD2 (7 bases). CDR1 is MGHRA, CDR2 YSYEKL, per germline. Trimming took 4 bases from V and 2 from J, leaving 15 bases between them. The CDR3 has 15 amino acids. Written as DNA, the CDR3 is TGCGCCAGCAGCCCAGGACTAGGACAGACCTACGAGCAGTACTTC. This gives the protein CASSPGLGQTYEQYF.

This clonotype appeared a few times. V usage is TRBV14 and J usage is TRBJ2-3; D is unclear. V lost 1 base to trimming and J lost 4 bases, with 9 bases between them. CDR1 and CDR2 (germline): SGHDN, FVKESK. This CDR3 contains 14 residues. The CDR3 DNA sequence: TGTGCCAGCAGCCAAGGTTGGGGATCAGATACGCAGTATTTT. It codes for CASSQGWGSDTQYF.

The table lists this clonotype with a count of one. This may arise from a read error, as a much more abundant clone is one base away. The J gene is TRBJ2-3, the V gene TRBV7-2; D is possibly TRBD1 (5 bases). The CDR3 covers 14 residues. Germline loops: CDR1 SGHTA, CDR2 FQGNSA. This CDR3 is CASSFDRSTDAQYF. CDR3 nucleotides: TGTGCCAGCAGCTTTGACAGAAGCACAGATGCGCAGTATTTT.

This chain joins TRBV28 and TRBJ2-1; D might be TRBD2 (5 bases). The CDR3 is made up of 12 amino acids. Germline V gene sequence: CDR1 MDHEN, CDR2 SYDVKM. Trimming left V 3 bases short and J 10 bases short, with 10 bases between. The CDR3 loop is CASSLVVAEQFF. CDR3 coding DNA: TGTGCCAGCAGTTTGGTAGTAGCGGAGCAGTTCTTC.

This clonotype has at least ten counts. This chain joins TRBV27 and TRBJ2-7; tentatively, D is TRBD1 (5 bases). The CDR3 runs 14 residues. V lost 0 bases, J lost 2 bases, and 8 bases lay in between. Germline lookup yields CDR1 MNHEY and CDR2 SMNVEV (reference sequence). The CDR3 protein is CASSLSGVTYEQYF. The CDR3 region has the DNA TGTGCCAGCAGTTTATCAGGGGTTACCTACGAGCAGTACTTC.

The chain employs TRBV29-1 and TRBJ1-1, with TRBD1 matching over 9 bases. This CDR3 spans 13 amino acids. The V gene end was trimmed by 4 bases and the J gene end by 2 bases; junction bases not matched to a gene: 2. Germline CDR1 SQVTM, CDR2 ANQGSEA. DNA for the CDR3: TGCAGCGTTGTGGGACAGGGAAACACTGAAGCTTTCTTT. It encodes CSVVGQGNTEAFF.

The chain combines TRBV5-5 with TRBJ2-1; 9 nucleotides agree with TRBD2. The CDR3 is 16 residues long. With V trimmed by 3 bases and J by 2 bases, 6 bases remained unmatched. Germline V CDR1 and CDR2: SGHKS, YYEKEE (reference sequence). The CDR3 is CASSWEIAGAYNEQFF. CDR3 coding DNA: TGTGCCAGCAGCTGGGAAATAGCGGGGGCCTACAATGAGCAGTTCTTC.

V and J are TRBV20-1 and TRBJ1-5; D possibly corresponds to TRBD1 (5 bases). The ends were cut back, 1 base at V and 6 bases at J, with 13 bases in the middle. Germline-derived CDR1 and CDR2 are DFQATT and SNEGSKA (reference sequence). The CDR3 loop spans 14 amino acids. CDR3 sequence (DNA): TGCAGTGCTAGAGGGCCCAACGGGGCTCAGCCCCAGCATTTT. Encoded protein: CSARGPNGAQPQHF.

The rearrangement links TRBV7-8 to TRBJ1-2; no clear D gene. The CDR3 is 16 amino acids. CDR1 and CDR2 from the germline V gene are SGHVS and FQNEAQ. The V gene lost 4 bases and the J gene lost 0 bases, with 15 bases spanning the gap. The CDR3 region has the DNA TGTGCCAGCAGCTATGGCAGTACCATTACTAACTATGGCTACACCTTC. It yields the protein CASSYGSTITNYGYTF.

This clonotype was counted a few times. The chain couples TRBV7-8 to TRBJ2-2; TRBD2 is a possible D gene (6 bases). Germline V gene data show CDR1 as SGHVS and CDR2 as FQNEAQ. This CDR3 is built from 14 residues. V lost 7 bases and J 6 bases, leaving 15 bases between the germline ends. The CDR3: CASTLTRVAGELFF. The CDR3 DNA reads as TGTGCCAGCACCTTGACTAGGGTCGCCGGGGAGCTGTTTTTT.